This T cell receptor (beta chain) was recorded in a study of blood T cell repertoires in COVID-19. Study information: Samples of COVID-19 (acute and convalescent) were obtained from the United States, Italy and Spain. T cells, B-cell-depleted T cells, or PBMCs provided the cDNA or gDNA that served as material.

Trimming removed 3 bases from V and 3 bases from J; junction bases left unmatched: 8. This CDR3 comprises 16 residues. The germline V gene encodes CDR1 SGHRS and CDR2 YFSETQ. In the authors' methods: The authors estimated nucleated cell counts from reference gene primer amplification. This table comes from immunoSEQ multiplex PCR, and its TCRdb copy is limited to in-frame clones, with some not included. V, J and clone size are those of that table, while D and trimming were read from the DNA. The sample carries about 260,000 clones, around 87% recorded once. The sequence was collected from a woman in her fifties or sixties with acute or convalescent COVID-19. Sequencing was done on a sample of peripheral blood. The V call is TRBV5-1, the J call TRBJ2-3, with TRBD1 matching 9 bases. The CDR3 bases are TGCGCCAGCAGCTACAAACAGGGGGCTTCGACAGATACGCAGTATTTT. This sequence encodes CASSYKQGASTDTQYF.